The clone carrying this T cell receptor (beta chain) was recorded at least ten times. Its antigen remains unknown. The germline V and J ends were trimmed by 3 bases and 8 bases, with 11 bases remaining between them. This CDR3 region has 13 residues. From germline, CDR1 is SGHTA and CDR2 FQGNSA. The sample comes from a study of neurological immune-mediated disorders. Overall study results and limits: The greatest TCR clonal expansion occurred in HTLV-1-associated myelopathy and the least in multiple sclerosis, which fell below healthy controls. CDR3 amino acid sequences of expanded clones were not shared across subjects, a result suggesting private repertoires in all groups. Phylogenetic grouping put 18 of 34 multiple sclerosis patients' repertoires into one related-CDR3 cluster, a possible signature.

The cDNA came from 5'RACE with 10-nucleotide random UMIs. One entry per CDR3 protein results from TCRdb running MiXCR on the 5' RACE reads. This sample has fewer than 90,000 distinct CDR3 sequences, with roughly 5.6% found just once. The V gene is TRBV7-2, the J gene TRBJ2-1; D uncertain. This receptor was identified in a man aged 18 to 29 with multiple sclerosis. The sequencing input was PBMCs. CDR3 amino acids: CASSFGLGYEQFF. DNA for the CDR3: TGTGCCAGCAGCTTCGGCCTGGGCTATGAGCAGTTCTTC.